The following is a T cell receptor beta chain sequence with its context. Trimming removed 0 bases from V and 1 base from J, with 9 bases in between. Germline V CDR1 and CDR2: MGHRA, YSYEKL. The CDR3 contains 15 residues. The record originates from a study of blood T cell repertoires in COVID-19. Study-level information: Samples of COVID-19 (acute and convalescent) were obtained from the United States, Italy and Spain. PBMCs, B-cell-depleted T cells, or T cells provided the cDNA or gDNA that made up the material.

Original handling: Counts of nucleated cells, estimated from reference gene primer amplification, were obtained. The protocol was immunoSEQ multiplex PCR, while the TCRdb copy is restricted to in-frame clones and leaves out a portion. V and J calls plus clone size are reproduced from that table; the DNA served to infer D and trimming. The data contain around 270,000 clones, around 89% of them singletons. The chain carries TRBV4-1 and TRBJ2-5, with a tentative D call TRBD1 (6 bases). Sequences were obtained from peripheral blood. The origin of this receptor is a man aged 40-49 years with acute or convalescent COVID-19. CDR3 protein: CASSQDDRFQETQYF. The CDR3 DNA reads TGCGCCAGCAGCCAAGATGACAGGTTCCAAGAGACCCAGTACTTC.